This TCR beta chain was profiled in a study of T cells in localized non-small cell lung cancer. Study-level findings and limits: Longer overall survival was seen with higher T cell density measured in blood. Sequencing, confined to only one tumor region, leaves heterogeneity possible. It was uninvolved adjacent lung that showed the highest T cell clonality, exceeding tumor.

This clone was recorded once. The antigen is undetermined. Produced via immunoSEQ multiplex PCR; TCRdb's table is partial and in-frame only. This table has over 45,000 clones, 70% to 90% appearing once. The CDR3 runs to 15 residues. Trimming took 4 bases from V and 5 from J; bases not matched to a gene: 5. CDR1 is MNHNS and CDR2 is SASEGT in the germline V gene. Sequenced material: peripheral blood, taken before any cancer treatment. The receptor was derived from a man between 40 and 70 years old with stage I squamous cell lung carcinoma. The J gene is TRBJ2-3, the V gene TRBV6-1; 11 nucleotides align to TRBD1. Here the CDR3 DNA reads TGTGCCAGCAGTGGGACAGGGGGCCTTATAGATACGCAGTATTTT. Protein: CASSGTGGLIDTQYF.